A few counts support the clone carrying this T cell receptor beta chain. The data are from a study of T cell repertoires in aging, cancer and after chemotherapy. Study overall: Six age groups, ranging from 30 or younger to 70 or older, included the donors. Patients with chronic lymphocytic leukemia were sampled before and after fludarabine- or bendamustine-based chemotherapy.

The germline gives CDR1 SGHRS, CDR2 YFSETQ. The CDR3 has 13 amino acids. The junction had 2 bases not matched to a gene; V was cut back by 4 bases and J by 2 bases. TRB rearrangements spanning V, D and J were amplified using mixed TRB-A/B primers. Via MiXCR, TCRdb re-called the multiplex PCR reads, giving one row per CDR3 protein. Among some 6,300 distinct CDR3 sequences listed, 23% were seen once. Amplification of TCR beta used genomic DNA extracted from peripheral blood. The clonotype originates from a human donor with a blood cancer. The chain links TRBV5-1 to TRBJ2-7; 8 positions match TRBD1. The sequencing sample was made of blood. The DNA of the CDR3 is TGCGCCAGCAGCGAGGGACAGGCCTACGAGCAGTACTTC. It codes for CASSEGQAYEQYF.